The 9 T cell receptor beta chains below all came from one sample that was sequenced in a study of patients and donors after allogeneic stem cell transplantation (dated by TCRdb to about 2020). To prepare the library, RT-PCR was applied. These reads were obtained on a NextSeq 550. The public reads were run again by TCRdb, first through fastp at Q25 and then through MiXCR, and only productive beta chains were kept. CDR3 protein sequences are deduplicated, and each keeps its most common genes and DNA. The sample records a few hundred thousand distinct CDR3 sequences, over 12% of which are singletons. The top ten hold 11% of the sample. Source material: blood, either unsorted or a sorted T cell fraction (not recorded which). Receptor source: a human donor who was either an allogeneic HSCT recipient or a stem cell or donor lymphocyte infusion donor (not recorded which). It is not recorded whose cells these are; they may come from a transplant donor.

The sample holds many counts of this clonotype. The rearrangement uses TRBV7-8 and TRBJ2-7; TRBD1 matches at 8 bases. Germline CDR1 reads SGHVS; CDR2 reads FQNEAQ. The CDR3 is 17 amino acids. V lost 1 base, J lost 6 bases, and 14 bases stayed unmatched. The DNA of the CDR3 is TGTGCCAGCAGCTTAGACGGTGGAGAACAGGGGGTGTTCGAGCAGTACTTC. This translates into CASSLDGGEQGVFEQYF.

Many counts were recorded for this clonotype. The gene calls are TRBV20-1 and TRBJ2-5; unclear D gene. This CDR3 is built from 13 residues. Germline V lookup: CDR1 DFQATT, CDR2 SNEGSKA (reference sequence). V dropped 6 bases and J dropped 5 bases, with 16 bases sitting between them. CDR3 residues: CSAPKGFLETQYF. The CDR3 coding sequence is TGCAGTGCCCCGAAGGGATTTTTGGAGACCCAGTACTTC.

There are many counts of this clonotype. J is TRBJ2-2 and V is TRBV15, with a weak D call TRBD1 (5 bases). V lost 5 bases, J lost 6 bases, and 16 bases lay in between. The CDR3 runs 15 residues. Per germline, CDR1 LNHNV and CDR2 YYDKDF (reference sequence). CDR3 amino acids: CATSELQTVPGELFF. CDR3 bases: TGTGCCACCAGCGAACTTCAGACAGTCCCCGGGGAGCTGTTTTTT.

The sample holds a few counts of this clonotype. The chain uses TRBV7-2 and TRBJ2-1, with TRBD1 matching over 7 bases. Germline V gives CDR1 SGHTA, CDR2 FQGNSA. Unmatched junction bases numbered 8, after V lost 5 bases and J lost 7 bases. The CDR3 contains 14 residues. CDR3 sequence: CASSNRQGQNEQFF. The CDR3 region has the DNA TGTGCCAGCAGCAACCGACAGGGACAAAATGAGCAGTTCTTC.

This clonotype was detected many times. The CDR3 coding sequence is TGTGCCAGCAGTTTCATTCGGAATGAGCAGTTCTTC. It translates to CASSFIRNEQFF. The J gene is TRBJ2-1, the V gene TRBV12-3 or TRBV12-4; D gene uncertain. V was clipped by 3 bases and J by 7 bases, with 7 bases between them. There are 12 residues in the CDR3.

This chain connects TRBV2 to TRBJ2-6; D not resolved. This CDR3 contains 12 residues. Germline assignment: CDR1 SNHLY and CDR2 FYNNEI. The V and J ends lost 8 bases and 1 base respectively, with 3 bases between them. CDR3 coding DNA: TGTGCCAGCGAGTCTGGGGCCAACGTCCTGACTTTC. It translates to CASESGANVLTF.

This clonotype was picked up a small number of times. This CDR3 is CATSDEPGQGSETQYF. CDR3 bases: TGTGCCACCAGTGACGAACCGGGACAGGGGTCAGAGACCCAGTACTTC. The rearrangement uses TRBV24-1 and TRBJ2-5; TRBD1 agrees at 10 bases. The CDR3 is made up of 16 amino acids. CDR1 is KGHDR and CDR2 is SFDVKD in the germline V gene. V gave up 4 bases and J gave up 4 bases; unmatched junction bases: 8.

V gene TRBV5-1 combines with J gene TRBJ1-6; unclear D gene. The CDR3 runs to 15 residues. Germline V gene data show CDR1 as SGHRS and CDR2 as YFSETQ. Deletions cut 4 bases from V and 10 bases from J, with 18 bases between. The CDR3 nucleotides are TGCGCCAGCAGCGAAGGCTGGGAGGGTAGATCACCCCTCCACTTT. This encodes CASSEGWEGRSPLHF.

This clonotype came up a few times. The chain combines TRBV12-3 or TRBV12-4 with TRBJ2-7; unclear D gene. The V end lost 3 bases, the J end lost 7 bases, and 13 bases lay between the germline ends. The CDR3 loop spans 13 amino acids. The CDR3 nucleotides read TGTGCCAGCAGTTTGGCTGGGCCCTGGGAGCAGTACTTC. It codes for CASSLAGPWEQYF.